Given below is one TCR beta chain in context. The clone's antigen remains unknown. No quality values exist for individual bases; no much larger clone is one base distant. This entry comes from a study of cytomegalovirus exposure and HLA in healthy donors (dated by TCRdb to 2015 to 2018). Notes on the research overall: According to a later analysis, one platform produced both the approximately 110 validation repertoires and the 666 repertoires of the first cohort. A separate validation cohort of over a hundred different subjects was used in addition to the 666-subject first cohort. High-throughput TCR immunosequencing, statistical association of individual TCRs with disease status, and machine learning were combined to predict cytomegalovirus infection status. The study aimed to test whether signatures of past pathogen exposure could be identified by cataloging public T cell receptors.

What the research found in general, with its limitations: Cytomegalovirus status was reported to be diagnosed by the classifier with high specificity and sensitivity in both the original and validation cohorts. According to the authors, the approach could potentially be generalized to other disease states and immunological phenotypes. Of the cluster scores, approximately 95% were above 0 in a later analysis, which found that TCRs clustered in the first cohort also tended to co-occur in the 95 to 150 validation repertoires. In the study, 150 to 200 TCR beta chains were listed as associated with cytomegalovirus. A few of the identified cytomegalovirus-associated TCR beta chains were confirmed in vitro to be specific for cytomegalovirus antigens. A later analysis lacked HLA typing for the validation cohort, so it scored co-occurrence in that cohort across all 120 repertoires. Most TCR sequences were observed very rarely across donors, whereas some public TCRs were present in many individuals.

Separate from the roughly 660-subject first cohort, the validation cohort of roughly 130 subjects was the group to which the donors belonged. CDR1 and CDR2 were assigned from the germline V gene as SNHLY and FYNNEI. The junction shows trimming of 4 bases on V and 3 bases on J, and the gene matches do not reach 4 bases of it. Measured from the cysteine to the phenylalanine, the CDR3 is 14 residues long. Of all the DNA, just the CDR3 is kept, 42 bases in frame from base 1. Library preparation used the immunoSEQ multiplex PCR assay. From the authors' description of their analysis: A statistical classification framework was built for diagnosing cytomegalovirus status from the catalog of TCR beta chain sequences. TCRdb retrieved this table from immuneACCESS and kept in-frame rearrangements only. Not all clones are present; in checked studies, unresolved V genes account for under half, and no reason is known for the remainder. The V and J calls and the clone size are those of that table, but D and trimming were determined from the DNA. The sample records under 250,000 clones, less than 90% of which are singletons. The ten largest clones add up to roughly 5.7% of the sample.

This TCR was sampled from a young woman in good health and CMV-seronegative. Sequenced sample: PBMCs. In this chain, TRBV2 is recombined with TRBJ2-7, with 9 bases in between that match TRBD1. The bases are TGTGCCAGCAGTGCGGACAGGGGTGACTACGAGCAGTACTTC. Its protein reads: CASSADRGDYEQYF. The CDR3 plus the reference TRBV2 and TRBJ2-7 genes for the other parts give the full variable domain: EPEVTQTPSHQVTQMGQEVILRCVPISNHLYFYWYRQILGQKVEFLVSFYNNEISEKSEIFDDQFSVERPDGSNFTLKIRSTKLEDSAMYFCASSADRGDYEQYFGPGTRLTVT.